Described below is a single T cell receptor beta chain sequence and its context. Its antigen is currently not known. No base quality information exists; no much larger clone differs at one position. A patient counted as having stable Graves' hyperthyroidism if no progression to ophthalmopathy occurred over 18 months of follow-up. Hyperthyroidism patients were newly diagnosed, with disease duration under 2 months, and aged 18 to 65 years. Exclusion was applied to patients with uncontrolled infections, other autoimmune diseases, pregnancy or lactation. Diagnoses relied on clinical symptoms, serum thyroxine and TRAb, thyroid ultrasound and orbital computed tomography. PBMCs were separated from under 11 ml of fresh peripheral blood using Ficoll-Paque density gradient centrifugation. Trizol reagent was used to extract total RNA, and RNA quality was then checked on an Agilent 2100 Bioanalyzer. This entry comes from a study of T cells in Graves' hyperthyroidism and ophthalmopathy (dated by TCRdb to about 2019). At the level of the whole study: Peripheral blood was sampled at the time of initial diagnosis, prior to any treatment. A discovery cohort of roughly 100 patients, approximately 45 with Graves' ophthalmopathy and 57 with stable Graves' hyperthyroidism, was used to find distinguishing TCR V-J signatures. Prospective prediction of ophthalmopathy was tested in an independent validation cohort of 18 hyperthyroidism patients and approximately 17 patients who later progressed to ophthalmopathy. For training and testing, the 100 or so patients in the discovery cohort were randomly divided in a 7:3 ratio. In several Graves' hyperthyroidism patients, the study also compared T-cell repertoires from thyroid tissue with T-cell repertoires from blood. Following sampling, methimazole starting at 30 mg daily was given to hyperthyroidism patients, and high-dose intravenous methylprednisolone was given to ophthalmopathy patients. TCR Vbeta CDR3 sequencing of 120 to 150 peripheral blood samples (under 45 ophthalmopathy, 75 or so hyperthyroidism and roughly 17 progressor patients) is reported in the paper. Results the study describes overall, beyond this receptor: In validation, the model predicted progression to ophthalmopathy a median of about 6.8 months before onset, with roughly 71% sensitivity and nearly 75% specificity. Blood samples also contained most of the expanded thyroid clonotypes (frequency above 0.001), which suggests that blood repertoires may reflect thyroid immune responses. Sample size was not statistically predetermined, and investigators were not blinded to group allocation. Ophthalmopathy was separated from stable hyperthyroidism by a 13 V-J signature model, with about 88% sensitivity and about 81% specificity obtained in cross-validation and 80%/75% obtained in testing.

The TCR beta CDR3 regions were amplified from RNA transcripts. The first round of RT-PCR for the TCR CDR3 was performed with the HTBI primer set and the Qiagen OneStep RT-PCR kit. Libraries were constructed in a second round of multiplex PCR, after which size selection and purification were performed. The libraries were sequenced on an Illumina HiSeq2000 using paired-end 100 bp reads. Processing in the source paper ran as follows. Raw data were processed with SOAPnuke, discarding reads with adapters, uncalled bases, mean Phred below 15, or no exact constant-primer or identifier match. High-quality paired reads were merged using COPE v1.2.5, and each unique nucleotide sequence was defined as a clonotype. MiTCR v1.1 was used to align clonotypes to the IMGT TRBV, TRBD and TRBJ reference segments. Analysis was restricted to V-J combinations with a frequency above 0.0001, which covered roughly 99% of repertoires. The TCS score was defined as F50 (clonal expansion) divided by E x V (chaos), with BLOSUM62-based TCRdist calculated between CDR3 peptides within each V-J. Welch's t-statistics and random forest reduced around 510 V-J features to some 14, which were used in a naive Bayes classifier (R e1071). In-frame beta chains were kept once TCRdb had trimmed the public reads at Q25 with fastp and called clones with MiXCR. A single entry per CDR3 protein holds the most common genes and DNA from its merged rows. The V and J calls were determined by TCRdb, not by the authors. The sample has hundreds of thousands of distinct CDR3 sequences on record, 14% of them singletons. The ten largest account for roughly 10% of the sample.

From a lookup of the germline V gene, CDR1 and CDR2 are SGHDT and YYEEEE. The V and J ends are trimmed by 0 bases and 5 bases, leaving 15 bases between them. The CDR3 goes from the cysteine to the phenylalanine over 16 residues. The retained sequence is limited to the CDR3, 48 bases, with the frame set at the first base. The receptor comes from a woman between 18 and 30 years old with Graves' hyperthyroidism. In this chain, TRBV5-6 is recombined with TRBJ2-1; TRBD2 could be the D gene, as 5 bases match. Sequencing was done on a sample of blood. In nucleotide form, the sequence is TGTGCCAGCAGCTTGGCGGGGAAGGAGCAACACAATGAGCAGTTCTTC. This translates into CASSLAGKEQHNEQFF.